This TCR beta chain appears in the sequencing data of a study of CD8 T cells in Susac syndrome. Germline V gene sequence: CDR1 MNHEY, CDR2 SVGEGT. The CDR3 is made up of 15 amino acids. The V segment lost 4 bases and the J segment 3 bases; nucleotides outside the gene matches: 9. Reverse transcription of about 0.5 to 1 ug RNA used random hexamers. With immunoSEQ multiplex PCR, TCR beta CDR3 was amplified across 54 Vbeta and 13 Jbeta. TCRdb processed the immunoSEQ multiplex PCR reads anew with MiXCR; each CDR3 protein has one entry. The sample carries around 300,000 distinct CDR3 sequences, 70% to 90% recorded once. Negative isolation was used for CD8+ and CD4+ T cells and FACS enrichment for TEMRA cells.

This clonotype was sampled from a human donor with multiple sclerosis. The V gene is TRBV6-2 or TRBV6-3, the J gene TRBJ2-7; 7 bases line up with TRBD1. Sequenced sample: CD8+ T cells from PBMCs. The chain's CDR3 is CASSFDRTGDYEQYF. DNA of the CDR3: TGTGCCAGCAGTTTCGATCGGACAGGAGACTACGAGCAGTACTTC.